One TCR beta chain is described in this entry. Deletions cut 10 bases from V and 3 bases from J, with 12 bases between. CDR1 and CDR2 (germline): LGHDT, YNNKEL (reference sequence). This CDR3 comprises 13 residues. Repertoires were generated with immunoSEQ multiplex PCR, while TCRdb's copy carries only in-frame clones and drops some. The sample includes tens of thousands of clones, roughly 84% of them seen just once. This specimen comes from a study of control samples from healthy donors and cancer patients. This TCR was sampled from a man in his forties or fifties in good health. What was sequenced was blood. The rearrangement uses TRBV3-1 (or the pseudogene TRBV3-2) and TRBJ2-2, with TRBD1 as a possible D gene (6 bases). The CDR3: CATTGSYTGELFF. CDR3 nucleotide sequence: TGTGCCACCACAGGGAGTTACACCGGGGAGCTGTTTTTT.